This TCR beta chain was found in a study of blood T cell repertoires in COVID-19. As for the study in general: Donors in the United States, Italy and Spain gave samples during acute or convalescent COVID-19. Sources were T cells, B-cell-depleted T cells, or PBMCs; the material itself was cDNA or gDNA.

This clone has a single count. As processed by the authors: Estimation of nucleated cell counts was performed using reference gene primer amplification. TCRdb keeps only in-frame clones here, not all; method: immunoSEQ multiplex PCR. V and J calls and clone size come straight from that table; D and trimming were deduced from the DNA. Of around 70,000 clones listed, about 86% are singletons. CDR1 and CDR2 from the germline V gene are SQVTM and ANQGSEA. The CDR3 contains 13 residues. The ends were cut back, 7 bases at V and 1 base at J, with 10 bases in the middle. V and J are TRBV29-1 and TRBJ2-2, with TRBD1 as a possible D gene (6 bases). Sequenced material: peripheral blood. The TCR comes from a middle-aged man with acute or convalescent COVID-19. CDR3 bases: TGCAGCGGGGGACACCAGAACACCGGGGAGCTGTTTTTT. It codes for CSGGHQNTGELFF.